This T cell receptor (beta chain) appears in the sequencing data of a study of T cells in placental villitis. In the study overall: The study tested an allograft-versus-infection hypothesis by comparing placental TCR-beta repertoires in villitis of unknown etiology, unaffected controls matched for gestational age, and infectious villitis. Study-wide findings and limitations: With bulk tissue sequencing, helper, regulatory or cytotoxic T cells could not be distinguished, nor could maternal versus fetal T cells, and gamma-delta receptors were excluded. CMV-specific clone frequencies were higher in infectious CMV cases than in villitis of unknown etiology (0.011 vs 0.001), and the villitis of unknown etiology frequencies did not differ from those of controls. Small amounts of decidua were contained in the paraffin blocks, so some of the captured T cells, especially in controls, may have been decidual rather than villous infiltrates.

Reading the germline V gene (reference sequence) gives CDR1 LNHNV and CDR2 YYDKDF. V ends up 4 bases short and J 5 bases short, with an unmatched junction base count of 12. Counted from cysteine to phenylalanine, this CDR3 has 16 amino acids. Only CDR3 DNA remains: 48 bases, in frame from the first base. TCR-beta CDR3 regions were amplified from genomic DNA with the immunoSEQ v4 bias-controlled multiplex PCR assay, run blinded to group allocation. Reference gene primers were added alongside TCR-beta primers to estimate nucleated cell and T cell quantities per sample. Sequencing of the libraries was performed on an Illumina MiSeq with a 100-cycle paired-end protocol. The authors' analysis ran thus. Diversity and richness were calculated in immunoSEQ Analyzer software, with richness determined by iChao1 and clonality derived from Pielou evenness and Shannon diversity (0-1, with higher values meaning less diverse). Using confidence 3 and substitution 2, CDR3 amino acid sequences together with their V/J genes were queried against VDJdb for CMV, EBV and influenza A specificities. The Morisita-Horn index was used to measure TCR-beta amino acid clonotype overlap among the villitis of unknown etiology, infectious villitis and control repertoires. TCRdb limited this immuneACCESS table to in-frame rearrangements with V and J called. A share of clones is missing; checked studies link under half to unresolved V genes, and the rest is unexplained. From that table come the V and J calls and clone size; the DNA was used to work out D and trimming. Present in this sample are fewer than 4,000 clones, about 75% of which were seen just once. The ten most abundant clones make up 18% of the sample.

This clone came up a few times. Its antigen is still unknown. The sample holds no much larger clone one base away, and base qualities are not on file. Five infectious villitis placentae, four with confirmed cytomegalovirus and one with Toxoplasma gondii, were included and were not matched to other groups. Mothers with infectious villitis were younger, had smaller fetuses, and delivered preterm or experienced intrauterine demise in a couple of cases. Placentae were collected after delivery and underwent gross and histological evaluation before archival tissue selection. Five 10-micron scrolls were cut from each FFPE block, and DNA was isolated using the AllPrep DNA/RNA FFPE Tissue kit. DNA concentration and purity were checked by NanoDrop, and RNA quality was assessed on a Bioanalyzer.

The rearranged segments are TRBV15 and TRBJ2-5; 8 junctional bases match TRBD1. The sequencing sample was made of placental tissue containing maternal and fetal cells. The TCR was taken from a human patient with infectious villitis; the placental T cells may come from both mother and fetus. The CDR3 has the sequence CATSTEKTGEAETQYF. The sequenced DNA is TGTGCCACCAGCACCGAAAAGACAGGGGAGGCGGAGACCCAGTACTTC.